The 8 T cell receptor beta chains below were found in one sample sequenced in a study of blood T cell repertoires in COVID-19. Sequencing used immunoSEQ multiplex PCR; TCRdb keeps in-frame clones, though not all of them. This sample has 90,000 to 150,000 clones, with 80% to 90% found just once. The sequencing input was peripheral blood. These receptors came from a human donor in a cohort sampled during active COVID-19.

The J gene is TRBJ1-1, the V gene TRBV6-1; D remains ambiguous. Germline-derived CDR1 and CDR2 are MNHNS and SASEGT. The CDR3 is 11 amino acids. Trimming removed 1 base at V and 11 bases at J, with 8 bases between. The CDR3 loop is CASSEGVVAFF. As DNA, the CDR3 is TGTGCCAGCAGTGAAGGCGTCGTGGCTTTCTTT.

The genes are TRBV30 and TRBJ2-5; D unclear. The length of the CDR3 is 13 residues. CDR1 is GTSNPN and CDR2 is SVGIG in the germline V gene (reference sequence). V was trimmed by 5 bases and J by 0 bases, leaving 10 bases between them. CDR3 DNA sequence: TGTGCCTGGGCCCCTATGGACCAAGAGACCCAGTACTTC. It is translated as CAWAPMDQETQYF.

The CDR3 here is CASTQSPYEQYF. The CDR3 DNA is TGTGCCAGCACCCAATCCCCCTACGAGCAGTACTTC. The chain combines TRBV7-9 with TRBJ2-7, with no clear D. This CDR3 spans 12 amino acids. CDR1 SEHNR and CDR2 FQNEAQ come from the germline V gene (reference sequence). Between the trimmed V and J ends, which lost 7 bases and 2 bases, there was a span of 9 bases.

DNA for the CDR3: TGTGCCAGCAGCTTAGACTTGCTAGCGGGACCTTACAATGAGCAGTTCTTC. Translation: CASSLDLLAGPYNEQFF. The chain couples TRBV7-6 to TRBJ2-1; 9 bases line up with TRBD2. The CDR3 length is 17 residues. V lost 1 base and J lost 4; bases outside the gene matches: 8. Looked up from germline, CDR1 is SGHVS and CDR2 is FNYEAQ.

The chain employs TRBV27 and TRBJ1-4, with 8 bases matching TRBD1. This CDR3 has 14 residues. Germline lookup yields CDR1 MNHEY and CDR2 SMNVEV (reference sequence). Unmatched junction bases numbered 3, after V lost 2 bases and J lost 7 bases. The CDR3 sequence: CASSLQGASEKLFF. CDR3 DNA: TGTGCCAGCAGTTTACAGGGGGCCAGTGAAAAACTGTTTTTT.

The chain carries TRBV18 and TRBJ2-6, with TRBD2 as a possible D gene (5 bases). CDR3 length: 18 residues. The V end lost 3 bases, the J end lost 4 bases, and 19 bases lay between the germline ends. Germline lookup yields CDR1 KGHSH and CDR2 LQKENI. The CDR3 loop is CASSPQWVIPGGANVLTF. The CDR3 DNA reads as TGTGCCAGCTCACCTCAGTGGGTTATCCCGGGAGGGGCCAACGTCCTGACTTTC.

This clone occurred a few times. The CDR3 DNA is TGTGCCTGGAGTGGGCTAGCGGGACTCTCGAGCGAGCAGTACTTC. Protein product: CAWSGLAGLSSEQYF. This chain uses TRBV30 with TRBJ2-7, with TRBD2 identical over 9 bases. Per the germline V gene, CDR1 is GTSNPN and CDR2 is SVGIG (reference sequence). Trimming cost V 1 base and J 6 bases; bases outside gene matches: 10. This CDR3 contains 15 residues.

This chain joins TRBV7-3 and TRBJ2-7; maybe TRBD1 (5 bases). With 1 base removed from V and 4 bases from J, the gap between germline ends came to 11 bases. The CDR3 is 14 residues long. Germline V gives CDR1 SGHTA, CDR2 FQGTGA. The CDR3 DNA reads TGTGCCAGCAGCTTAAGTTCCCAGGGTTACGAGCAGTACTTC. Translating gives CASSLSSQGYEQYF. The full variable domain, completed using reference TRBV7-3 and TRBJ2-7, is GAGVSQTPSNKVTEKGKYVELRCDPISGHTALYWYRQSLGQGPEFLIYFQGTGAADDSGLPNDRFFAVRPEGSVSTLKIQRTERGDSAVYLCASSLSSQGYEQYFGPGTRLTVT.